This TCR beta chain appears in the sequencing data of a study of blood T cell repertoires in COVID-19. Study-level information: Samples of COVID-19 (acute and convalescent) were obtained from the United States, Italy and Spain.

TCRdb's copy holds only in-frame clones and misses some; the assay was immunoSEQ multiplex PCR. The sample has roughly 410,000 clones, around 87% seen once; the top ten hold about 2.1%. Material for sequencing was peripheral blood. The clonotype originates from a woman aged 55-75 years with COVID-19, enrolled during active disease.

CDR3 loop: CASSQDYFHRGIATDTQYF. CDR3 bases: TGTGCCAGCAGCCAAGATTATTTCCACAGGGGCATTGCCACAGATACGCAGTATTTT. The chain uses TRBV4-2 and TRBJ2-3; TRBD1 aligns across 7 bases. The germline CDR1 and CDR2 sequences are LGHNA and YNFKEQ. The V gene end was trimmed by 0 bases and the J gene end by 2 bases; junction bases not matched to a gene: 14. This CDR3 has 19 residues.